Listed below are T cell receptor beta chains from one sample, sequenced in a study of cytomegalovirus exposure and HLA in healthy donors. The repertoire was sequenced with immunoSEQ multiplex PCR; TCRdb's copy has only in-frame clones and lacks some. The sample has approximately 81,000 clones; 85% to 95% are singletons. Sequenced: PBMCs. The receptor source for this set is a man aged 18 to 35 in good health and CMV-seronegative. Both conserved end residues are part of each CDR3. A D gene is named only where the DNA matches it firmly. Some rows mark clone size as missing; the rest say once, few, many or name a class of expanded clone.

j_gene	d_gene	v_gene	abundance	CDR3nt	CDR3aa
TRBJ1-2	.	TRBV7-2	.	TGTGCCAGCAGCTTGCCGGGAGGCTATGGCTACACCTTC	CASSLPGGYGYTF
TRBJ2-3	TRBD1	TRBV7-6	.	TGTGCCAGCAGCGCGGGACAGGGGGCGAGTATTCGGACAGATACGCAGTATTTT	CASSAGQGASIRTDTQYF
TRBJ2-7	TRBD1	TRBV5-1	.	TGCGCCAGCAGCCCCCCCGGGACAGGGGTCGAGCAGTACTTC	CASSPPGTGVEQYF
TRBJ1-1	TRBD1	TRBV5-1	.	TGCGCCAGCAGCTACCGGGACAGGAGAAAGAACACTGAAGCTTTCTTT	CASSYRDRRKNTEAFF
TRBJ1-2	.	TRBV7-3	.	TGTGCCAGCAGCCCCTCGGGGGAAAGGGGCTATGGCTACACCTTC	CASSPSGERGYGYTF
TRBJ1-2	TRBD1	TRBV19	few	TGTGCCAGTAGTATCGGGACAGGGAGCTATGGCTACACCTTC	CASSIGTGSYGYTF
TRBJ2-3	TRBD2	TRBV6-1	.	TGTGCCAGCAGTGCGACTCTGCGGGAGAGTACAGATACGCAGTATTTT	CASSATLRESTDTQYF
TRBJ2-4	TRBD1	TRBV2	.	TGTGCCAGCAGTGATAGGGGGCTCGGGGCCAAAAACATTCAGTACTTC	CASSDRGLGAKNIQYF
TRBJ2-1	TRBD2	TRBV4-1	.	TGCGCCAGCAGCCCACGAGCGGGGTCCGTAGGCAATGAGCAGTTCTTC	CASSPRAGSVGNEQFF
TRBJ2-2	.	TRBV7-9	.	TGTGCCAGCAGCTCTATGACAGGAGCGAACACCGGGGAGCTGTTTTTT	CASSSMTGANTGELFF
TRBJ1-3	TRBD1	TRBV4-3	.	TGCGCCAGCAGCCAAGATGGGCAGGGGGTGGGAAACACCATATATTTT	CASSQDGQGVGNTIYF
TRBJ2-5	TRBD2	TRBV2	.	TGTGCCAGCAGTTACGGGGGGACGGGGGAGACCCAGTACTTC	CASSYGGTGETQYF
TRBJ2-7	.	TRBV27	.	TGTGCCAGCAGTTCCGGACTACCCTCCTCCTACGAGCAGTACTTC	CASSSGLPSSYEQYF
TRBJ2-5	.	TRBV4-1	.	TGCGCCAGCAGCCATAACGAGGGGGTCAGGGAGACCCAGTACTTC	CASSHNEGVRETQYF
TRBJ1-4	.	TRBV10-1	.	TGCGCCAGCAGTGAAACGGCAACTAATGAAAAACTGTTTTTT	CASSETATNEKLFF
TRBJ2-1	TRBD2	TRBV7-2	.	TGTGCCAGCAGCCCCATTACTAGCGGAAAGTACAATGAGCAGTTCTTC	CASSPITSGKYNEQFF
TRBJ1-2	.	TRBV18	.	TGTGCCAGCTCACCTAAACAGGATCCTAAGGGCTACACCTTC	CASSPKQDPKGYTF
TRBJ1-1	.	TRBV18	.	TGTGCCAGCTCACCCTGGCAGGCGAACACTGAAGCTTTCTTT	CASSPWQANTEAFF
TRBJ2-7	TRBD2	TRBV30	.	TGTGCCTGGAGCGGACTAGCGGGAACTACCTACGAGCAGTACTTC	CAWSGLAGTTYEQYF